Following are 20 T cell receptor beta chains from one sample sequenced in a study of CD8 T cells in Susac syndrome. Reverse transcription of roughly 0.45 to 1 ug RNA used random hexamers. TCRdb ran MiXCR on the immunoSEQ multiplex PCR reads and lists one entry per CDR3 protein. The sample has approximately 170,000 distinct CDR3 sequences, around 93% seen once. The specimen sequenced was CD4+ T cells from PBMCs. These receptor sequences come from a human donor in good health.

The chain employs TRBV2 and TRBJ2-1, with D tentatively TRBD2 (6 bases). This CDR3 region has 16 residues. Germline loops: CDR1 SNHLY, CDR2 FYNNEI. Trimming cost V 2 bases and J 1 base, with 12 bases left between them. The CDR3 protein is CASSEWGERSYNEQFF. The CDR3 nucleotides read TGTGCCAGCAGTGAATGGGGGGAAAGGTCCTACAATGAGCAGTTCTTC.

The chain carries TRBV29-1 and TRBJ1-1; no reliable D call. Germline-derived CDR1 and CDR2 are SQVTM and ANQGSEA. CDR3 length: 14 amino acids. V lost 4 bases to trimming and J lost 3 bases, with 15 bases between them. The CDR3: CSVGAGLWDTEAFF. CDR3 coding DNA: TGCAGCGTTGGCGCCGGGCTTTGGGACACTGAAGCTTTCTTT.

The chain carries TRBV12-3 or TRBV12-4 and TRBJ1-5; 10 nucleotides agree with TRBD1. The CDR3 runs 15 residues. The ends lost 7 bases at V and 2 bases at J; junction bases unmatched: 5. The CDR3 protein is CASTLTGGGNQPQHF. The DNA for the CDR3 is TGTGCCAGCACACTGACAGGGGGCGGCAATCAGCCCCAGCATTTT.

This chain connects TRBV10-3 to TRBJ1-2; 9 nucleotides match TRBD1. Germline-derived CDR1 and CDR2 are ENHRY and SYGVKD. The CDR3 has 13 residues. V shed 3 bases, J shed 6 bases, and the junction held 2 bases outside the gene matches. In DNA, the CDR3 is TGTGCCATCAGTGAACAGGGGGCGAATGGCTACACCTTC. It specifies CAISEQGANGYTF.

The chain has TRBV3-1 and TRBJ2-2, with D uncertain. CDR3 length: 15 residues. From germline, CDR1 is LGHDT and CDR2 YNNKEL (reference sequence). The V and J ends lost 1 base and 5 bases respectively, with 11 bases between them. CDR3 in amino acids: CASSQGSWGTGELFF. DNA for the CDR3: TGTGCCAGCAGCCAAGGGTCGTGGGGTACCGGGGAGCTGTTTTTT.

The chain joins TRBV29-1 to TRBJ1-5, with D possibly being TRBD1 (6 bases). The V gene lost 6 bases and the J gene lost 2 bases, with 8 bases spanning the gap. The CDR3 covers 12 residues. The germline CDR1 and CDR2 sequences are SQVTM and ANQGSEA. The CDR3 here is CSVSGGNQPQHF. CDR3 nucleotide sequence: TGCAGCGTATCAGGGGGCAATCAGCCCCAGCATTTT.

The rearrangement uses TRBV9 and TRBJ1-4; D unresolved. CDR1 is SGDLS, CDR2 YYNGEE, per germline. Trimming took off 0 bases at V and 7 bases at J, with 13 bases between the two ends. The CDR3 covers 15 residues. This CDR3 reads CASSVAARGSEKLFF. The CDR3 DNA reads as TGTGCCAGCAGCGTAGCCGCTCGGGGAAGTGAAAAACTGTTTTTT.

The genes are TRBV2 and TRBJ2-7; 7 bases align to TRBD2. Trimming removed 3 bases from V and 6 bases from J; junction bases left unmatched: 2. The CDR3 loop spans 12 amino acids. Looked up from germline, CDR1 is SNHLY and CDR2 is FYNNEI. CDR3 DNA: TGTGCCAGCAGTGAGGGAGGGCTCGAGCAGTACTTC. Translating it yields CASSEGGLEQYF.

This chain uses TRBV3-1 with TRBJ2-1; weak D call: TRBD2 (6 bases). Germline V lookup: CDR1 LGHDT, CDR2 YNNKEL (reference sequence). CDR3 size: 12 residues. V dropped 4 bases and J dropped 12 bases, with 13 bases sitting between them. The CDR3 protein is CASSPIGGTQFF. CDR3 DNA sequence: TGTGCCAGCAGCCCGATTGGGGGGACGCAGTTCTTC.

CDR3 DNA sequence: TGTGCCAGTAGTATCCCTCGACAGGGGGGTAACATTCAGTACTTC. It is translated as CASSIPRQGGNIQYF. The V and J genes are TRBV19 and TRBJ2-4; 9 nucleotides agree with TRBD1. The trim removed 3 bases at V and 7 bases at J, leaving 7 bases unmatched. The CDR3 contains 15 residues. Per germline, CDR1 LNHDA and CDR2 SQIVND (reference sequence).

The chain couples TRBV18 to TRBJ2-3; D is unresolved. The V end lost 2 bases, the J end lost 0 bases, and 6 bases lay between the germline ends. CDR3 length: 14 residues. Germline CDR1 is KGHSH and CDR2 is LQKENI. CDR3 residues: CASSPWWSTDTQYF. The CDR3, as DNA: TGTGCCAGCTCACCATGGTGGAGCACAGATACGCAGTATTTT.

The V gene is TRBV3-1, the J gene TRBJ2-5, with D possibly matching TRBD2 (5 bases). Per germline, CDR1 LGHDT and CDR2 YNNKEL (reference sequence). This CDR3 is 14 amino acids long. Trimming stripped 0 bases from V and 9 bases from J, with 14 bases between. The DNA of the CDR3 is TGTGCCAGCAGCCAAGAGCAAGCGAGGGCCGCCCAGTACTTC. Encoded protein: CASSQEQARAAQYF.

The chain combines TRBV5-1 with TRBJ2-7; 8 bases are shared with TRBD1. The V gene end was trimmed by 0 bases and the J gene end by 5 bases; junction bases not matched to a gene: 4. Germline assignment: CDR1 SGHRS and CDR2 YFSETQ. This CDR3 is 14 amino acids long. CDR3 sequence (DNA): TGCGCCAGCAGCTTGGGGACAGGGTCCCACGAGCAGTACTTC. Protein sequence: CASSLGTGSHEQYF.

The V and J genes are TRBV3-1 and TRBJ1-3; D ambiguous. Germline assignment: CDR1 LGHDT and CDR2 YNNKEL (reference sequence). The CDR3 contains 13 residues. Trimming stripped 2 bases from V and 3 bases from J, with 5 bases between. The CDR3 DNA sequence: TGTGCCAGCAGCCAAAGACTTGGAAACACCATATATTTT. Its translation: CASSQRLGNTIYF.

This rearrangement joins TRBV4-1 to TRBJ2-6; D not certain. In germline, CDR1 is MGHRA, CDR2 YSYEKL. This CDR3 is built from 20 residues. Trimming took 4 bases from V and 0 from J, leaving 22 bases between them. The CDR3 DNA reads TGCGCCAGCAGCCGAGGACCGCGGTCCTCCTTTCGCTCTGGGGCCAACGTCCTGACTTTC. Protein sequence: CASSRGPRSSFRSGANVLTF.

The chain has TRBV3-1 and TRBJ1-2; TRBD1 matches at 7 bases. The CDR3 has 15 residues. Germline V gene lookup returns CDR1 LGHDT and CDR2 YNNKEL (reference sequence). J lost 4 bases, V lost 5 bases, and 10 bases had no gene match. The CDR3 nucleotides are TGTGCCAGCAGCTCGTCAGGGGGAGATGGCTATGGCTACACCTTC. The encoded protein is CASSSSGGDGYGYTF.

The CDR3 here is CASSYSTTGSREQYF. As DNA, the CDR3 is TGTGCCAGCAGTTACTCGACGACAGGGTCTCGAGAGCAGTACTTC. This rearrangement joins TRBV6-5 to TRBJ2-7; the match to TRBD1 covers 7 bases. Germline-derived CDR1 and CDR2 are MNHEY and SVGAGI. V was pared by 0 bases and J by 7 bases, with 9 bases of the junction left unmatched. This CDR3 is built from 15 residues.

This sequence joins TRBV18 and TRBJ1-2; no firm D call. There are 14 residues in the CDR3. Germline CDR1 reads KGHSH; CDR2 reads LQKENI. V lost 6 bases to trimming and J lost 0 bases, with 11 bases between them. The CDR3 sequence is CASSPGPANYGYTF. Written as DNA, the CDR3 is TGTGCCAGCTCCCCCGGACCCGCTAACTATGGCTACACCTTC.

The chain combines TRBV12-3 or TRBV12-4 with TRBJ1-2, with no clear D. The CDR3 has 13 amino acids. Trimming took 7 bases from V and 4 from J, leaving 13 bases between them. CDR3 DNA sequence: TGTGCCAGCACCCATAGCGGAGGCTATGGCTACACCTTC. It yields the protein CASTHSGGYGYTF.

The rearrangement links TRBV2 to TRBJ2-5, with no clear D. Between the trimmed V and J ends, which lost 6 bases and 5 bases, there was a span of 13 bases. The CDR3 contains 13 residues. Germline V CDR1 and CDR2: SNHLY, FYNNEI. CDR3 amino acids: CASRKGIGETQYF. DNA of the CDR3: TGTGCCAGCAGAAAAGGGATCGGGGAGACCCAGTACTTC.